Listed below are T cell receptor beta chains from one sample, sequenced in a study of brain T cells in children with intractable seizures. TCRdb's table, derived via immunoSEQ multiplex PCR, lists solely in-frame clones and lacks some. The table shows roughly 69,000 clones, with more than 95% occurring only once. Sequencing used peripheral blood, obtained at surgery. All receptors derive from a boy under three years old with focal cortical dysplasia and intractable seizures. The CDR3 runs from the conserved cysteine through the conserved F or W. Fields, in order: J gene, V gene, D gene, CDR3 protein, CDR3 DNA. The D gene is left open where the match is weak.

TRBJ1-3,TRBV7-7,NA,CATTSLEQGSTGNTIYF,TGTGCCACCACATCCCTGGAACAGGGTTCCACTGGAAACACCATATATTTT
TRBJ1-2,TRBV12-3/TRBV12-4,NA,CASSFFSFYGYTF,TGTGCCAGCAGTTTTTTCTCTTTTTATGGCTACACCTTC
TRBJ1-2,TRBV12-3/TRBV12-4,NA,CASTAGPGYTF,TGTGCCAGCACCGCCGGACCTGGCTACACCTTC
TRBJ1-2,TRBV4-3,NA,CASSQDYIRAGYGYTF,TGCGCCAGCAGCCAAGATTATATAAGGGCCGGCTATGGCTACACCTTC
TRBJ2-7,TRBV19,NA,CASSTQTDSYEQYF,TGTGCCAGTAGTACTCAGACGGACTCCTACGAGCAGTACTTC
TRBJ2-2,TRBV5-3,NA,CARPTPQGRYTGELFF,TGTGCCAGACCTACTCCTCAGGGACGATATACCGGGGAGCTGTTTTTT
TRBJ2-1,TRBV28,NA,CASSTRLELPYNEQFF,TGTGCCAGCAGCACCAGATTGGAGTTACCCTACAATGAGCAGTTCTTC
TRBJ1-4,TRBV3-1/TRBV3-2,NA,CASSQDTGRGGKLFF,TGTGCCAGCAGCCAAGATACGGGACGGGGTGGAAAACTGTTTTTT
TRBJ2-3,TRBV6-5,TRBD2,CASRGRRGGTDTQYF,TGTGCCAGCCGGGGTAGGCGGGGGGGCACAGATACGCAGTATTTT
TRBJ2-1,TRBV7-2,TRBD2,CASSAIAGVRNEQFF,TGTGCCAGCAGCGCTATAGCGGGAGTAAGAAATGAGCAGTTCTTC
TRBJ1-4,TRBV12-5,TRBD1,CASGLVLGQGGEKLFF,TGTGCTAGTGGTTTGGTATTGGGACAGGGAGGTGAAAAACTGTTTTTT
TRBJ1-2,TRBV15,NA,CATSRDQAAESF,TGTGCCACCAGCAGAGATCAGGCGGCGGAGTCCTTC
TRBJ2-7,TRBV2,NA,CASSEGRSVEQYF,TGTGCCAGCAGTGAAGGACGGTCTGTCGAGCAGTACTTC
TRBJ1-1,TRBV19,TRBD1,CASSNDRVANTEAFF,TGTGCCAGTAGTAACGACAGGGTTGCGAACACTGAAGCTTTCTTT
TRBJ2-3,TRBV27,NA,CASTPIGTADTQYF,TGTGCCAGCACCCCTATCGGGACTGCAGATACGCAGTATTTT
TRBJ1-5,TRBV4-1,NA,CASSQVNPGNQPQHF,TGCGCCAGCAGCCAAGTAAATCCAGGCAATCAGCCCCAGCATTTT
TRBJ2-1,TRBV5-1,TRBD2,CASSLRASGGLGEQFF,TGCGCCAGCAGCTTGAGGGCTAGCGGGGGTTTAGGGGAGCAGTTCTTC
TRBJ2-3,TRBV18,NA,CASSPLPGGFTDTQYF,TGTGCCAGCTCACCACTCCCGGGGGGCTTCACAGATACGCAGTATTTT
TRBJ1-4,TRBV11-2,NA,CASSLVHTNEKLFF,TGTGCCAGCAGCTTGGTGCATACTAATGAAAAACTGTTTTTT
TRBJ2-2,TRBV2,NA,CASSEYLGDPSGWLELFF,TGTGCCAGCAGTGAATATCTAGGGGACCCCAGCGGTTGGCTGGAGCTGTTTTTT
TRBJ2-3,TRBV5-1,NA,CASRKRGDTDTQYF,TGCGCCAGCAGGAAACGGGGAGACACAGATACGCAGTATTTT
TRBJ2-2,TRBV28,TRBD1,CASSQSGQGTGELFF,TGTGCCAGCAGCCAGTCGGGACAGGGGACCGGGGAGCTGTTTTTT